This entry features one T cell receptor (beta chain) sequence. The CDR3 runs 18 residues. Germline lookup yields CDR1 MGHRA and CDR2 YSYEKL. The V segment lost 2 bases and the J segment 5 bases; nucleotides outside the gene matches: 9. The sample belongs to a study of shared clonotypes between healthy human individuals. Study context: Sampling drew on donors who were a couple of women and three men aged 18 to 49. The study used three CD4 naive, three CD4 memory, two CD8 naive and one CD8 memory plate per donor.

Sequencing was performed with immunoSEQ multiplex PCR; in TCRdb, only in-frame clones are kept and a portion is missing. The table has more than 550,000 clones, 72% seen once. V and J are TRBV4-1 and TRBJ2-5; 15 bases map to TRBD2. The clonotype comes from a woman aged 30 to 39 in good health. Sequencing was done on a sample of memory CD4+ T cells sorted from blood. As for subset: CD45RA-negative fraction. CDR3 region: CASSQPPRTSGRAETQYF. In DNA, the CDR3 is TGCGCCAGCAGCCAACCTCCGCGGACTAGCGGGAGGGCTGAGACCCAGTACTTC.